The 27 T cell receptor beta chains presented below share a single source sample, sequenced in a study of blood T cell repertoires in COVID-19. The assay was immunoSEQ multiplex PCR, and TCRdb's table has in-frame clones only and misses some. Of approximately 230,000 clones in the sample, roughly 87% were seen once. Material: peripheral blood. The receptors here all came from a man younger than 35 with active or convalescent COVID-19.

On this clone itself: Other nucleotide sequences in the sample specify the same CDR3. The chain employs TRBV28 and TRBJ1-2, with D maybe TRBD1 (6 bases). This CDR3 is built from 14 residues. Germline loops: CDR1 MDHEN, CDR2 SYDVKM. Trimming stripped 4 bases from V and 4 bases from J, with 13 bases between. The CDR3 region has the DNA TGTGCCAGCAGTTCTGACAGGAGCACCTATGGCTACACCTTC. This gives the protein CASSSDRSTYGYTF.

The V gene is TRBV5-1, the J gene TRBJ1-2, with 9 bases identical to TRBD1. CDR1 and CDR2 from the germline V gene are SGHRS and YFSETQ. The CDR3 has 16 residues. With V trimmed by 1 base and J by 6 bases, 10 bases remained unmatched. CDR3 region: CASSLSGSGTGNGYTF. The CDR3 DNA sequence: TGCGCCAGCAGCTTGTCTGGGTCCGGGACAGGGAATGGCTACACCTTC.

V is TRBV5-6 and J is TRBJ1-5; unclear D gene. The CDR3 runs 15 residues. From germline, CDR1 is SGHDT and CDR2 YYEEEE. V lost 2 bases and J 1 base, leaving 10 bases between the germline ends. CDR3 sequence reads: CASSFKSSSNQPQHF. CDR3 DNA sequence: TGTGCCAGCAGCTTTAAATCCTCCAGCAATCAGCCCCAGCATTTT. Using reference TRBV5-6 and TRBJ1-5 for the parts outside the CDR3, the full variable domain is DAGVTQSPTHLIKTRGQQVTLRCSPKSGHDTVSWYQQALGQGPQFIFQYYEEEERQRGNFPDRFSGHQFPNYSSELNVNALLLGDSALYLCASSFKSSSNQPQHFGDGTRLSIL.

The chain recombines TRBV6-5 with TRBJ1-4; tentatively, D is TRBD1 (5 bases). Germline-derived CDR1 and CDR2 are MNHEY and SVGAGI. V lost 4 bases and J lost 3, with 9 bases in between. This CDR3 is 14 amino acids long. CDR3 sequence reads: CASSLYRPNEKLFF. The CDR3 DNA sequence: TGTGCCAGCAGTTTGTACAGGCCTAATGAAAAACTGTTTTTT.

This rearrangement joins TRBV29-1 to TRBJ1-1; TRBD1 matches at 9 bases. CDR1 is SQVTM, CDR2 ANQGSEA, per germline. CDR3 length: 14 amino acids. V trimming: 7 bases; J trimming: 4 bases; junction bases outside the gene matches: 10. The CDR3 bases are TGCAGCGGCACAGGGGGCGCGGCCAGCACTGAAGCTTTCTTT. Its translation: CSGTGGAASTEAFF.

The rearrangement joins TRBV4-2 to TRBJ2-7; 8 nucleotides match TRBD2. Unmatched junction bases numbered 8, after V lost 4 bases and J lost 3 bases. The CDR3 runs to 15 residues. Per germline, CDR1 LGHNA and CDR2 YNFKEQ. This CDR3 is CASSRGSGAIYEQYF. The CDR3 DNA is TGTGCCAGCAGCCGGGGTAGCGGGGCCATCTACGAGCAGTACTTC.

This clone occurred once. This chain connects TRBV30 to TRBJ1-3; D not resolved. CDR1 is GTSNPN and CDR2 is SVGIG in the germline V gene (reference sequence). The CDR3 loop spans 15 amino acids. V was trimmed by 4 bases and J by 0 bases, leaving 13 bases between them. CDR3 sequence reads: CAWNSYPSSGNTIYF. In DNA form, the CDR3 reads TGTGCCTGGAATTCGTACCCGAGCTCTGGAAACACCATATATTTT. Combining the CDR3 with reference TRBV30 and TRBJ1-3 gives the whole variable domain SQTIHQWPATLVQPVGSPLSLECTVEGTSNPNLYWYRQAAGRGLQLLFYSVGIGQISSEVPQNLSASRPQDRQFILSSKKLLLSDSGFYLCAWNSYPSSGNTIYFGEGSWLTVV.

The chain joins TRBV28 to TRBJ1-5; tentatively, D is TRBD1 (5 bases). The CDR3 loop spans 15 amino acids. In germline, CDR1 is MDHEN, CDR2 SYDVKM. The V end was cut by 2 bases, the J end by 4 bases, with 12 bases between. In DNA form, the CDR3 reads TGTGCCAGCAGTTTAAACGGGGGTCTTAATCAGCCCCAGCATTTT. Its translation: CASSLNGGLNQPQHF.

This clone was detected once. This chain joins TRBV4-3 and TRBJ2-5; D is possibly TRBD1 (6 bases). The germline CDR1 and CDR2 sequences are LGHNA and YSLEER. This CDR3 has 14 residues. With 0 bases removed from V and 2 bases from J, the gap between germline ends came to 7 bases. CDR3 amino acids: CASSQDTGQETQYF. The CDR3 nucleotides read TGCGCCAGCAGCCAAGATACAGGGCAAGAGACCCAGTACTTC.

The chain joins TRBV5-1 to TRBJ2-1; 9 bases are shared with TRBD2. CDR3 length equals 16 residues. Looked up from germline, CDR1 is SGHRS and CDR2 is YFSETQ. Unmatched junction bases numbered 3, after V lost 0 bases and J lost 2 bases. CDR3 loop: CASSLVSGSPYNEQFF. In DNA, the CDR3 is TGCGCCAGCAGCTTGGTTAGCGGGAGCCCCTACAATGAGCAGTTCTTC. Supplemented by reference TRBV5-1 and TRBJ2-1, the full variable domain reads KAGVTQTPRYLIKTRGQQVTLSCSPISGHRSVSWYQQTPGQGLQFLFEYFSETQRNKGNFPGRFSGRQFSNSRSEMNVSTLELGDSALYLCASSLVSGSPYNEQFFGPGTRLTVL.

This chain links TRBV30 with TRBJ1-1; TRBD1 agrees at 8 bases. J lost 0 bases, V lost 4 bases, and 4 bases had no gene match. Germline CDR1 is GTSNPN and CDR2 is SVGIG (reference sequence). This CDR3 has 14 amino acids. The chain's CDR3 is CAWNRGELNTEAFF. As DNA, the CDR3 is TGTGCCTGGAACAGGGGGGAATTGAACACTGAAGCTTTCTTT.

V is TRBV4-3 and J is TRBJ2-7, with D perhaps TRBD2 (5 bases). The CDR3 runs to 15 residues. Trimming removed 1 base at V and 3 bases at J, with 13 bases between. Germline assignment: CDR1 LGHNA and CDR2 YSLEER. CDR3 protein: CASSQAPGLVYEQYF. CDR3 DNA sequence: TGCGCCAGCAGCCAAGCCCCCGGACTGGTCTACGAGCAGTACTTC.

The chain uses TRBV28 and TRBJ1-2; 9 bases fit TRBD1. Germline V gene sequence: CDR1 MDHEN, CDR2 SYDVKM. After removal of 6 bases from V and 4 bases from J, the junction contained 6 bases not matched to a gene. This CDR3 comprises 14 residues. The CDR3 spells CASSAQGQGYGYTF. The CDR3 nucleotides read TGTGCCAGCAGCGCCCAGGGACAGGGCTATGGCTACACCTTC.

The CDR3 loop reads CATGDGWTEAFF. The CDR3 DNA follows: TGTGCCACGGGAGACGGTTGGACTGAAGCTTTCTTT. V usage is TRBV12-3 or TRBV12-4 and J usage is TRBJ1-1; D is uncertain. The length of the CDR3 is 12 residues. V was clipped by 10 bases and J by 5 bases, with 14 bases between them.

The chain's CDR3 is CASSSAGDANTGELFF. The DNA of the CDR3 is TGTGCCAGCAGTTCAGCGGGGGACGCGAACACCGGGGAGCTGTTTTTT. This chain joins TRBV13 and TRBJ2-2, with TRBD2 matching over 8 bases. This CDR3 has 16 residues. V was clipped by 6 bases and J by 0 bases; unmatched bases: 6. Germline V gene lookup returns CDR1 PRHDT and CDR2 FYEKMQ (reference sequence). The entire variable domain, with the rest obtained from reference TRBV13 and TRBJ2-2, is as follows: AAGVIQSPRHLIKEKRETATLKCYPIPRHDTVYWYQQGPGQDPQFLISFYEKMQSDKGSIPDRFSAQQFSDYHSELNMSSLELGDSALYFCASSSAGDANTGELFFGEGSRLTVL.

The chain couples TRBV7-8 to TRBJ2-2, with TRBD2 matching over 13 bases. This CDR3 spans 18 amino acids. The germline gives CDR1 SGHVS, CDR2 FQNEAQ. J gave up 5 bases and V 0 bases, and 6 bases lay outside the gene matches. CDR3 DNA sequence: TGTGCCAGCAGCTTAGCGCTACTAGCGGGGGGGCGGACCGGGGAGCTGTTTTTT. Residues: CASSLALLAGGRTGELFF. The full variable domain, with the rest looked up from reference TRBV7-8 and TRBJ2-2, is GAGVSQSPRYKVAKRGQDVALRCDPISGHVSLFWYQQALGQGPEFLTYFQNEAQLDKSGLPSDRFFAERPEGSVSTLKIQRTQQEDSAVYLCASSLALLAGGRTGELFFGEGSRLTVL.

This CDR3 is CASSSQFGVGQGSSDGYTF. Here the CDR3 DNA reads TGTGCCAGCAGCTCCCAGTTTGGGGTGGGACAGGGTTCAAGCGATGGCTACACCTTC. The rearrangement uses TRBV7-3 and TRBJ1-2, with 9 bases aligning to TRBD1. CDR3 length: 19 residues. Germline V CDR1 and CDR2: SGHTA, FQGTGA. V was pared by 4 bases and J by 6 bases, with 21 bases of the junction left unmatched.

This sequence joins TRBV18 and TRBJ1-1; tentative D call: TRBD1 (5 bases). Trimming shortened V by 0 bases and J by 11 bases, and 16 bases separated the two germline ends. Germline V lookup: CDR1 KGHSH, CDR2 LQKENI. The CDR3 runs 14 residues. CDR3 nucleotide sequence: TGTGCCAGCTCACCACCGTCTCAGCAGGGTCTGGCTTTCTTT. Its translation is CASSPPSQQGLAFF. Full variable domain (remainder filled in from reference TRBV18 and TRBJ1-1): NAGVMQNPRHLVRRRGQEARLRCSPMKGHSHVYWYRQLPEEGLKFMVYLQKENIIDESGMPKERFSAEFPKEGPSILRIQQVVRGDSAAYFCASSPPSQQGLAFFGQGTRLTVV.

The sample holds one count of this clone. V is TRBV5-4 and J is TRBJ2-3, with a tentative D call TRBD1 (5 bases). The CDR3 contains 15 residues. Germline V gene sequence: CDR1 SGHNT, CDR2 YYREEE (reference sequence). V lost 1 base to trimming and J lost 0 bases, with 9 bases between them. The CDR3 DNA reads as TGTGCCAGCAGCTTGCCAGGGCGTAGCACAGATACGCAGTATTTT. Its translation is CASSLPGRSTDTQYF.

The chain links TRBV6-5 to TRBJ1-5, with TRBD1 matching over 7 bases. CDR1 is MNHEY and CDR2 is SVGAGI in the germline V gene. The CDR3 is made up of 15 amino acids. V trimming: 0 bases; J trimming: 7 bases; junction bases outside the gene matches: 6. The CDR3 loop reads CASSYSVGGRQPQHF. CDR3 in DNA: TGTGCCAGCAGTTACTCGGTAGGGGGCCGACAGCCCCAGCATTTT.

The genes are TRBV11-3 and TRBJ2-1, with TRBD2 as a possible D gene (5 bases). The CDR3 runs 15 residues. Germline V CDR1 and CDR2: SGHNT, YENEEA. Trimming took 5 bases from V and 5 from J, leaving 16 bases between them. Here the CDR3 reads CASSQGGPVHNEQFF. CDR3 bases: TGTGCCAGCAGCCAAGGCGGGCCTGTCCACAATGAGCAGTTCTTC.

This chain joins TRBV5-1 and TRBJ1-3, with D unresolved. The germline gives CDR1 SGHRS, CDR2 YFSETQ. The CDR3 extends over 15 amino acids. V lost 0 bases and J lost 4, with 11 bases in between. In nucleotides, the CDR3 is TGCGCCAGCAGCTTGGTAATCGGGGAAGGAAACACCATATATTTT. It is translated as CASSLVIGEGNTIYF.

This sequence joins TRBV6-2 or TRBV6-3 and TRBJ1-2; D is undetermined. The CDR3 is 17 amino acids. The germline gives CDR1 MNHEY, CDR2 SVGEGT. Trimming stripped 0 bases from V and 0 bases from J, with 14 bases between. In nucleotides, the CDR3 is TGTGCCAGCAGTTACTCGAACAGCTTCTTAGCTAACTATGGCTACACCTTC. It is translated as CASSYSNSFLANYGYTF.

The chain joins TRBV9 to TRBJ2-2, with D unclear. Trimming shortened V by 4 bases and J by 6 bases, and 13 bases separated the two germline ends. In germline, CDR1 is SGDLS, CDR2 YYNGEE. CDR3 length: 14 residues. The CDR3 DNA is TGTGCCAGCAGCCCCAGTCCAGTCCCCGGGGAGCTGTTTTTT. This codes for CASSPSPVPGELFF.

In DNA form, the CDR3 reads TGTGCCAGCAGCCAAGATTGGGCCGCCGTAGCCAGGGATGGCTACACCTTC. It is translated as CASSQDWAAVARDGYTF. The chain links TRBV3-1 (or the pseudogene TRBV3-2) to TRBJ1-2; maybe TRBD1 (5 bases). The CDR3 length is 17 residues. CDR1 LGHDT and CDR2 YNNKEL come from the germline V gene (reference sequence). Trimming took 0 bases from V and 6 from J, leaving 20 bases between them.

This chain joins TRBV15 and TRBJ1-4; TRBD1 agrees at 9 bases. The CDR3 loop spans 15 amino acids. Germline values: CDR1 LNHNV, CDR2 YYDKDF (reference sequence). V was pared by 4 bases and J by 9 bases, with 9 bases of the junction left unmatched. The chain's CDR3 is CATSKRWDRDQKLFF. The CDR3 region has the DNA TGTGCCACCAGCAAACGATGGGACAGGGACCAAAAACTGTTTTTT.

The chain carries TRBV25-1 and TRBJ1-5; D gene ambiguous. V dropped 8 bases and J dropped 4 bases, with 12 bases sitting between them. Germline lookup yields CDR1 MGHDK and CDR2 SYGVNS. The CDR3 is 13 amino acids. DNA for the CDR3: TGTGCCAGCTCCTTCGGGTTAAATCAGCCCCAGCATTTT. It yields the protein CASSFGLNQPQHF.